The clone carrying this TCR beta chain was recorded at least ten times. Antigen: not known. Each of the CD4+ naive, central memory, regulatory and stem cell-like memory populations was sorted via CD45RO/CCR7/CD25/CD127/CD95/CD27. Germline V gene data show CDR1 as SQVTM and CDR2 as ANQGSEA. The CDR3 totals 11 residues. V was cut by 7 bases and J by 3 bases, with 9 bases left in between. Reverse transcribing all isolated RNA meant expressed TCRB transcripts were sequenced. Assay: immunoSEQ multiplex PCR; the TCRdb copy retains only in-frame clones and omits some. The sample holds roughly 300,000 clones, roughly an eighth seen once. This sample was included in a study of beta chain features in type 1 diabetes. Overall study context: Cells sorted and examined across all samples totaled approximately 100 million.

Findings and limits, study-wide: People with Type 1 diabetes carried modestly yet significantly shorter TCRB CDR3s in all four CD4+ subsets. Patients' naive, central memory and Treg TCRB repertoires seemed closer to one another than those of healthy donors.

This rearrangement joins TRBV29-1 to TRBJ1-1, with a tentative D call TRBD1 (6 bases). This receptor was taken from a man between 25 and 39 years old with type 1 diabetes. Sequenced material: naive CD4+ T cells from blood. The CDR3 nucleotides are TGCAGCGCCTACAGGGACACTGAAGCTTTCTTT. This codes for CSAYRDTEAFF. Full variable domain (remainder filled in from reference TRBV29-1 and TRBJ1-1): SAVISQKPSRDICQRGTSLTIQCQVDSQVTMMFWYRQQPGQSLTLIATANQGSEATYESGFVIDKFPISRPNLTFSTLTVSNMSPEDSSIYLCSAYRDTEAFFGQGTRLTVV.